This is a list of T cell receptor beta chains from one sample in a study of OX40 agonist ivuxolimab in advanced cancers. Measured with immunoSEQ multiplex PCR; TCRdb has only the in-frame clones, and not every one. The sample gives 70,000 or so clones, about 88% of which show up once; about a sixth is in the top ten. Sequences were derived from CD4+ or CD8+ T cells sorted from blood, sampled in a trial of the OX40 agonist ivuxolimab. The source of these receptors is an adult with an advanced solid tumor such as melanoma, head and neck, liver or kidney cancer. CDR3s include the opening cysteine and the closing phenylalanine or tryptophan. Fields, in order: CDR3 DNA, CDR3 protein, V gene, J gene, D gene, clone size. A D gene is named only where the DNA matches it firmly. A row's size may be missing; if present it is once, few, many or a size class.

TGTGCCAGTGCATTGGGACTAGCGGGCACAGATACGCAGTATTTT	CASALGLAGTDTQYF	TRBV19	TRBJ2-3	TRBD2	.
TGTGCCAGCAGCTTAGGGCGATTAGGGGAAGCAGATACGCAGTATTTT	CASSLGRLGEADTQYF	TRBV11-3	TRBJ2-3	.	.
TGTGCCAGCAGCTTAGATGGACAGGGAGAATCACCCCTCCACTTT	CASSLDGQGESPLHF	TRBV7-6	TRBJ1-6	TRBD1	.
TGTGCCAGCAGCTTAGTAGCGGGAGGACGCACAGATACGCAGTATTTT	CASSLVAGGRTDTQYF	TRBV13	TRBJ2-3	TRBD2	once
TGCGCCAGCAGCCTTGAAGGCCCGGGGGGGTTATACAATGAGCAGTTCTTC	CASSLEGPGGLYNEQFF	TRBV4-1	TRBJ2-1	TRBD2	.
TGTGCCAGCAGCGTACCAAGCGGGTTGAACACCGGGGAGCTGTTTTTT	CASSVPSGLNTGELFF	TRBV9	TRBJ2-2	.	.
TGTGCTAGCAGCCCAACCCCCAGCGGGGACACCGGGGAGCTGTTTTTT	CASSPTPSGDTGELFF	TRBV7-7	TRBJ2-2	TRBD2	.
TGTGCCAGTCGTCGCCGGTCGGGAACAAGGTCCTACAATGAGCAGTTCTTC	CASRRRSGTRSYNEQFF	TRBV21-1	TRBJ2-1	.	.
TGTGCCAGTAGTACGACAGGATCTAACACTGAAGCTTTCTTT	CASSTTGSNTEAFF	TRBV19	TRBJ1-1	.	few
TGCGCCAGCCCAGCTAGTGTCAGAATCTATAGTAACCAGCCCCAGCATTTT	CASPASVRIYSNQPQHF	TRBV10-1	TRBJ1-5	.	.
TGTGCCAGCAGCCCGAGGGACCGCCCCTGGGCCCAGCATTTT	CASSPRDRPWAQHF	TRBV11-1	TRBJ1-5	.	few
TGCGCCAGCAGACAAACGGCGGCAGGGCCCGCAACGAATACGCAGTATTTT	CASRQTAAGPATNTQYF	TRBV5-1	TRBJ2-3	.	.
TGTGCCAGCCAGAGGACCCTCAGCTCCTACGAGCAGTACTTC	CASQRTLSSYEQYF	TRBV6-5	TRBJ2-7	.	.
TGTGCCAGCGGAAAAGGGCTAGCGGGAGTCGAGCAGTACTTC	CASGKGLAGVEQYF	TRBV28	TRBJ2-7	TRBD2	.
TGTGCCAGCAGCGAGAGACAGGGGGCGAACACTGAAGCTTTCTTT	CASSERQGANTEAFF	TRBV2	TRBJ1-1	TRBD1	.
TGTGCCAGCTCACCGCCGGGACAAAACGAGCAGTACTTC	CASSPPGQNEQYF	TRBV18	TRBJ2-7	.	.
TGCGCCAGCAGCTTGCGTGGACTAGCGGGAGTTTCCTACAATGAGCAGTTCTTC	CASSLRGLAGVSYNEQFF	TRBV5-1	TRBJ2-1	TRBD2	.
TGTGCCAGCACTTATAACACTGAAGCTTTCTTT	CASTYNTEAFF	TRBV2	TRBJ1-1	.	once
TGTGCCAGCAGCTTACAGAACACTGAAGCTTTCTTT	CASSLQNTEAFF	TRBV11-2	TRBJ1-1	.	.
TGTGCCAGCAGCCCCGGGACTAGCGTACGTGGCGAGCAGTACTTC	CASSPGTSVRGEQYF	TRBV6-6	TRBJ2-7	TRBD2	.
TGTGCCAGCAGTTTACAGTATGCCGGGACTAGCGGGTCCGAGCAGTACTTC	CASSLQYAGTSGSEQYF	TRBV28	TRBJ2-7	TRBD2	.
TGTGCCAGCAGCTTGCTCGAGCAGTACTTC	CASSLLEQYF	TRBV5-6	TRBJ2-7	.	.
TGTGCCAGCAGCTTAGCTCAGGGGCGTGAAGAGACCCAGTACTTC	CASSLAQGREETQYF	TRBV7-9	TRBJ2-5	.	.
TGTGCCAGCAGCTTTGGGGGCCCAGATACGCAGTATTTT	CASSFGGPDTQYF	TRBV7-9	TRBJ2-3	.	.
TGTGCCAGCAGTGACTGGACTAGCGGCGTCTACAATGAGCAGTTCTTC	CASSDWTSGVYNEQFF	TRBV2	TRBJ2-1	TRBD2	.